Shown below are 11 T cell receptor beta chains from a single sample sequenced in a study of blood T cell repertoires in COVID-19. Generated by immunoSEQ multiplex PCR, the TCRdb table keeps only in-frame clones and is missing some. The sample includes 150,000 or so clones, around 82% of them seen just once. The sample consisted of PBMCs or T cells enriched from blood (not recorded which). The receptors here all came from a man aged 40-55 years who had recovered from COVID-19.

This sequence joins TRBV30 and TRBJ2-2, with TRBD1 as a possible D gene (6 bases). The CDR3 length is 17 residues. CDR1 and CDR2 (germline): GTSNPN, SVGIG (reference sequence). V was shortened by 7 bases and J by 5 bases, with 26 bases between the two germline ends. For the CDR3, the DNA is TGTGCCTTGGAGCCTTACGTTGGGGGCGCTCGGACCGGGGAGCTGTTTTTT. Amino acid sequence: CALEPYVGGARTGELFF.

The rearrangement joins TRBV2 to TRBJ1-1, with unresolved D. Germline V gene sequence: CDR1 SNHLY, CDR2 FYNNEI. The V and J ends lost 10 bases and 4 bases respectively, with 16 bases between them. This CDR3 has 13 amino acids. CDR3 nucleotides: TGTGCCACCCGTGAAGCGGCAAGCACTGAAGCTTTCTTT. This gives the protein CATREAASTEAFF.

This chain links TRBV6-6 with TRBJ2-7; possible D gene TRBD2, 6 bases. The CDR3 length is 15 residues. Trimming cost V 1 base and J 1 base, with 11 bases left between them. Germline V gene lookup returns CDR1 MNHNY and CDR2 SVGAGI (reference sequence). Here the CDR3 reads CASSYFGGFSYEQYF. In DNA, the CDR3 is TGTGCCAGCAGTTACTTCGGGGGTTTTTCCTACGAGCAGTACTTC.

This chain connects TRBV5-5 to TRBJ2-7; possibly TRBD2 for D (6 bases). Trimming left V 0 bases short and J 2 bases short, with 9 bases between. Germline CDR1 reads SGHKS; CDR2 reads YYEKEE (reference sequence). The CDR3 length is 14 residues. CDR3 sequence: CASSLGGTTYEQYF. In nucleotides, the CDR3 is TGTGCCAGCAGCTTGGGCGGGACCACCTACGAGCAGTACTTC.

V usage is TRBV5-5 and J usage is TRBJ2-7; TRBD2 might be the D (6 bases). The CDR3 has 16 amino acids. Germline V lookup: CDR1 SGHKS, CDR2 YYEKEE (reference sequence). The V end was cut by 2 bases, the J end by 2 bases, with 17 bases between. CDR3 sequence reads: CASSFTGGRVPYEQYV. The CDR3 DNA follows: TGTGCCAGCAGCTTTACCGGAGGGCGCGTCCCCTACGAGCAGTACGTC.

V usage is TRBV5-1 and J usage is TRBJ2-3, with a possible D match to TRBD2 (6 bases). The CDR3 runs to 15 residues. Trimming left V 2 bases short and J 0 bases short, with 10 bases between. Germline V gene sequence: CDR1 SGHRS, CDR2 YFSETQ. The DNA of the CDR3 is TGCGCCAGCAGCTTCGGAGGGAAGAGCACAGATACGCAGTATTTT. It specifies CASSFGGKSTDTQYF.

The chain uses TRBV5-1 and TRBJ2-1, with D unresolved. Trimming took off 5 bases at V and 10 bases at J, with 10 bases between the two ends. Germline assignment: CDR1 SGHRS and CDR2 YFSETQ. The CDR3 contains 11 residues. CDR3 region: CASSYDQEQFF. CDR3 coding DNA: TGCGCCAGCAGTTATGATCAGGAGCAGTTCTTC.

The chain is built from TRBV7-9 and TRBJ1-1, with TRBD1 identical over 9 bases. There are 13 residues in the CDR3. The germline V gene encodes CDR1 SEHNR and CDR2 FQNEAQ (reference sequence). V shed 5 bases and J 7 bases; nucleotides not matched to a gene: 5. Here the CDR3 reads CASSHGTGNEAFF. Written as DNA, the CDR3 is TGTGCCAGCAGCCACGGGACAGGGAATGAAGCTTTCTTT.

The J gene is TRBJ2-3, the V gene TRBV9, with TRBD1 matching 10 bases. This CDR3 spans 18 amino acids. Per the germline V gene, CDR1 is SGDLS and CDR2 is YYNGEE. After removal of 0 bases from V and 3 bases from J, the junction contained 10 bases not matched to a gene. The DNA for the CDR3 is TGTGCCAGCAGCGTAGCCCCGGGACAGGGGTTAAATACAGATACGCAGTATTTT. It specifies CASSVAPGQGLNTDTQYF.

The count of this clone is one. This chain links TRBV10-2 with TRBJ1-5; 7 nucleotides align to TRBD1. CDR1 and CDR2 (germline): WSHSY, SAAADI. This CDR3 spans 14 amino acids. V was clipped by 5 bases and J by 5 bases; unmatched bases: 6. The CDR3 sequence: CASSTGATYQPQHF. The CDR3 DNA is TGCGCCAGCAGTACAGGGGCGACTTATCAGCCCCAGCATTTT.

The V and J genes are TRBV13 and TRBJ1-1, with D possibly matching TRBD1 (5 bases). Germline V CDR1 and CDR2: PRHDT, FYEKMQ (reference sequence). This CDR3 is 18 amino acids long. V was pared by 0 bases and J by 0 bases, with 17 bases between. CDR3 protein: CASSLGRGGRAMNTEAFF. The CDR3 nucleotides read TGTGCCAGCAGCTTAGGCCGGGGGGGTCGGGCGATGAACACTGAAGCTTTCTTT. The whole variable domain, remainder taken from reference TRBV13 and TRBJ1-1, is AAGVIQSPRHLIKEKRETATLKCYPIPRHDTVYWYQQGPGQDPQFLISFYEKMQSDKGSIPDRFSAQQFSDYHSELNMSSLELGDSALYFCASSLGRGGRAMNTEAFFGQGTRLTVV.